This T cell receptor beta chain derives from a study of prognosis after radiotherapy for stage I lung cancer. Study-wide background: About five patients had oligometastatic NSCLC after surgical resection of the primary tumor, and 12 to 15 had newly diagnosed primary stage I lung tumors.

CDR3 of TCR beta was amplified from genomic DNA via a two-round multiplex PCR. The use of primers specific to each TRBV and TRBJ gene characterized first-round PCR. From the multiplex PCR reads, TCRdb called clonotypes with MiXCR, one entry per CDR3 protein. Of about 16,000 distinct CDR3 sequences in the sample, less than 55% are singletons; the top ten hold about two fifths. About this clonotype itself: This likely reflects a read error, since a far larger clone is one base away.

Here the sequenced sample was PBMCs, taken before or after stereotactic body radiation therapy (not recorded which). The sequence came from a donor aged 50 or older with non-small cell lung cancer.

The CDR3 sequence: CASRGVREDNTGELFF. The DNA for the CDR3 is TGTGCCAGCAGGGGGGTGAGGGAGGATAACACCGGGGAGCTGTTTTTT. The J gene is TRBJ2-2, the V gene TRBV6-4; D perhaps matches TRBD2 (6 bases). Trimming removed 6 bases from V and 2 bases from J, with 16 bases in between. Germline CDR1 MRHNA, CDR2 SNTAGT. The CDR3 extends over 16 amino acids.